Each of the 30 T cell receptor beta chains below was sequenced from the same sample in a study of blood T cell repertoires in COVID-19. TCRdb keeps only in-frame clones here, not all; method: immunoSEQ multiplex PCR. The sample carries around 340,000 clones, 83% recorded once. Input material: peripheral blood. The receptors stem from a man between 25 and 39 years old with active or convalescent COVID-19.

This chain connects TRBV15 to TRBJ1-6; 10 bases are shared with TRBD1. CDR1 and CDR2 (germline): LNHNV, YYDKDF (reference sequence). The CDR3 consists of 15 residues. With V trimmed by 1 base and J by 10 bases, 4 bases remained unmatched. DNA of the CDR3: TGTGCCACCAGCAGAGCCGGGACAGGGGCCTCACCCCTCCACTTT. Translated: CATSRAGTGASPLHF.

The rearrangement joins TRBV19 to TRBJ1-1; D is ambiguous. Germline assignment: CDR1 LNHDA and CDR2 SQIVND (reference sequence). This CDR3 region has 15 residues. V shed 2 bases and J shed 5 bases, with 15 bases lying between them. CDR3 bases: TGTGCCAGTAGTATATTTTTAAGTGGGGAGACTGAAGCTTTCTTT. Amino acid sequence: CASSIFLSGETEAFF.

V and J are TRBV10-2 and TRBJ2-5; D may be TRBD1 (5 bases). The CDR3 extends over 15 amino acids. Between the trimmed V and J ends, which lost 3 bases and 4 bases, there was a span of 15 bases. From germline, CDR1 is WSHSY and CDR2 SAAADI. The CDR3 region has the DNA TGCGCCAGCAGTGAAGGGATAGGGGTGACAGAGACCCAGTACTTC. It codes for CASSEGIGVTETQYF.

This chain connects TRBV4-3 to TRBJ1-5; TRBD1 aligns across 8 bases. The trim removed 1 base at V and 4 bases at J, leaving 3 bases unmatched. Germline V gives CDR1 LGHNA, CDR2 YSLEER. The CDR3 loop spans 15 amino acids. The CDR3 region has the DNA TGCGCCAGCAGCCAAGGGCGGGACAGGAATCAGCCCCAGCATTTT. Its protein is CASSQGRDRNQPQHF.

A single count supports this clone. The V and J genes are TRBV16 and TRBJ1-1; TRBD1 might be the D (5 bases). The CDR3 is 14 residues long. V lost 4 bases to trimming and J lost 2 bases, with 11 bases between them. Germline lookup yields CDR1 KGHSY and CDR2 FQNENV. CDR3 sequence: CASSLSTGNTEAFF. The DNA of the CDR3 is TGTGCCAGCAGCCTATCAACAGGAAACACTGAAGCTTTCTTT.

The chain uses TRBV15 and TRBJ2-7, with 7 bases identical to TRBD2. This CDR3 has 16 residues. With V trimmed by 2 bases and J by 2 bases, 9 bases remained unmatched. CDR1 and CDR2 (germline): LNHNV, YYDKDF (reference sequence). The chain's CDR3 is CATSRRTGGSPYEQYF. Written as DNA, the CDR3 is TGTGCCACCAGCAGACGTACCGGGGGGTCCCCCTACGAGCAGTACTTC.

This chain joins TRBV4-3 and TRBJ2-1; 8 positions match TRBD2. Germline loops: CDR1 LGHNA, CDR2 YSLEER. CDR3 size: 17 residues. After removal of 0 bases from V and 0 bases from J, the junction contained 4 bases not matched to a gene. CDR3 residues: CASSQDRTSNSYNEQFF. The CDR3 DNA is TGCGCCAGCAGCCAAGATAGGACTAGCAACTCCTACAATGAGCAGTTCTTC.

This chain links TRBV11-2 with TRBJ1-2; 7 nucleotides align to TRBD1. CDR3 length: 15 residues. The J segment lost 5 bases and the V segment lost 5 bases, leaving 11 bases of the junction unmatched. Germline assignment: CDR1 SGHAT and CDR2 FQNNGV. CDR3 sequence: CASSIATGDTYGYTF. In nucleotides, the CDR3 is TGTGCCAGCAGCATCGCTACAGGGGATACTTATGGCTACACCTTC. Filled out from reference TRBV11-2 and TRBJ1-2, the complete variable domain reads EAGVAQSPRYKIIEKRQSVAFWCNPISGHATLYWYQQILGQGPKLLIQFQNNGVVDDSQLPKDRFSAERLKGVDSTLKIQPAKLEDSAVYLCASSIATGDTYGYTFGSGTRLTVV.

The chain joins TRBV19 to TRBJ2-7, with 8 bases matching TRBD1. The junction had 9 bases not matched to a gene; V was cut back by 5 bases and J by 3 bases. The germline gives CDR1 LNHDA, CDR2 SQIVND (reference sequence). The CDR3 is 15 amino acids. CDR3 bases: TGTGCCAGTAGTCCCCGACAGGGGAGAGGCTACGAGCAGTACTTC. It yields the protein CASSPRQGRGYEQYF. Variable domain in full (rest from reference TRBV19 and TRBJ2-7): DGGITQSPKYLFRKEGQNVTLSCEQNLNHDAMYWYRQDPGQGLRLIYYSQIVNDFQKGDIAEGYSVSREKKESFPLTVTSAQKNPTAFYLCASSPRQGRGYEQYFGPGTRLTVT.

V usage is TRBV30 and J usage is TRBJ1-5, with TRBD1 matching over 7 bases. This CDR3 contains 14 residues. The ends lost 2 bases at V and 6 bases at J; junction bases unmatched: 7. The germline V gene encodes CDR1 GTSNPN and CDR2 SVGIG (reference sequence). The CDR3 region is CAWSPARTGQPQHF. CDR3 nucleotides: TGTGCCTGGAGTCCCGCCAGGACAGGTCAGCCCCAGCATTTT.

The V call is TRBV2, the J call TRBJ2-7, with no clear D. This CDR3 has 11 amino acids. V was pared by 5 bases and J by 3 bases, with 5 bases between. In germline, CDR1 is SNHLY, CDR2 FYNNEI. The CDR3 sequence: CASSLRYEQYF. CDR3 DNA: TGTGCCAGCAGTCTTCGCTACGAGCAGTACTTC.

The chain employs TRBV5-4 and TRBJ2-1, with 7 bases aligning to TRBD2. The germline CDR1 and CDR2 sequences are SGHNT and YYREEE (reference sequence). J lost 0 bases, V lost 2 bases, and 5 bases had no gene match. The CDR3 runs 16 residues. The CDR3: CASSFPGTTSYNEQFF. CDR3 DNA sequence: TGTGCCAGCAGCTTCCCGGGGACTACCTCCTACAATGAGCAGTTCTTC.

This rearrangement joins TRBV6-1 to TRBJ1-4, with D possibly TRBD1 on 5 matching bases. The germline CDR1 and CDR2 sequences are MNHNS and SASEGT. The V end was cut by 3 bases, the J end by 8 bases, with 13 bases between. The CDR3 extends over 14 amino acids. In DNA, the CDR3 is TGTGCCAGCAGTGAGACTCAGGGAGGGGAAAAACTGTTTTTT. This gives the protein CASSETQGGEKLFF.

The chain is built from TRBV24-1 and TRBJ2-1; D call uncertain. Trimming shortened V by 4 bases and J by 6 bases, and 9 bases separated the two germline ends. Germline V CDR1 and CDR2: KGHDR, SFDVKD. The CDR3 runs to 13 residues. CDR3 region: CATSETPSNEQFF. The CDR3 DNA reads as TGTGCCACCAGTGAAACTCCAAGCAATGAGCAGTTCTTC.

The chain couples TRBV7-2 to TRBJ2-1; tentative D call: TRBD1 (5 bases). V lost 1 base, J lost 5 bases, and 15 bases lay in between. CDR3 size: 16 residues. The germline V gene has CDR1 SGHTA and CDR2 FQGNSA. The CDR3 coding sequence is TGTGCCAGCAGCTTAGGCCAGGGTAGGCCGAACAATGAGCAGTTCTTC. Translation: CASSLGQGRPNNEQFF.

V usage is TRBV5-4 and J usage is TRBJ2-3; D perhaps matches TRBD2 (6 bases). Germline lookup yields CDR1 SGHNT and CDR2 YYREEE (reference sequence). Trimming shortened V by 0 bases and J by 10 bases, and 6 bases separated the two germline ends. This CDR3 has 11 amino acids. The CDR3 nucleotides read TGTGCCAGCAGCTTGGCGGGAGCGCAGTATTTT. This translates into CASSLAGAQYF. Combining the CDR3 with reference TRBV5-4 and TRBJ2-3 gives the whole variable domain ETGVTQSPTHLIKTRGQQVTLRCSSQSGHNTVSWYQQALGQGPQFIFQYYREEENGRGNFPPRFSGLQFPNYSSELNVNALELDDSALYLCASSLAGAQYFGPGTRLTVL.

This clone was picked up a small number of times. Other DNA sequences in the same sample also yield this CDR3. The J gene is TRBJ1-5, the V gene TRBV18, with 7 positions matching TRBD1. Germline trimming cut 6 bases from V and 6 bases from J; bases unmatched to any gene: 8. Germline V gene lookup returns CDR1 KGHSH and CDR2 LQKENI. The CDR3 extends over 14 amino acids. CDR3 sequence (DNA): TGTGCCAGCTCCCCAGGAGGGGGCTTTCAGCCCCAGCATTTT. Its protein is CASSPGGGFQPQHF.

The chain is built from TRBV24-1 and TRBJ1-6, with D unresolved. This CDR3 comprises 16 residues. Between the trimmed V and J ends, which lost 6 bases and 7 bases, there was a span of 18 bases. Per the germline V gene, CDR1 is KGHDR and CDR2 is SFDVKD. The CDR3 DNA sequence: TGTGCCACCAGTATCACTAGGGTCTATGCGAATTCACCCCTCCACTTT. It encodes CATSITRVYANSPLHF.

A single count supports this clone. The chain combines TRBV27 with TRBJ1-4, with D hard to call. The CDR3 totals 16 residues. V was cut by 5 bases and J by 8 bases, with 21 bases left in between. CDR1 and CDR2 from the germline V gene are MNHEY and SMNVEV (reference sequence). Written as DNA, the CDR3 is TGTGCCAGCAGTCCCCGAGGTGTGGCGGGAAGGGAAAAACTGTTTTTT. Translated, it gives CASSPRGVAGREKLFF.

The chain has TRBV5-1 and TRBJ2-3; maybe TRBD2 (6 bases). The CDR3 sequence is 14 residues long. V was trimmed by 0 bases and J by 4 bases, leaving 9 bases between them. CDR1 and CDR2 (germline): SGHRS, YFSETQ. CDR3 DNA: TGCGCCAGCAGCTTGGGTTCTAGCGCAGATACGCAGTATTTT. The encoded protein is CASSLGSSADTQYF.

V gene TRBV28 combines with J gene TRBJ2-7, with a tentative D call TRBD2 (7 bases). CDR3 size: 15 residues. The germline V and J ends were trimmed by 5 bases and 5 bases, with 19 bases remaining between them. Germline CDR1 reads MDHEN; CDR2 reads SYDVKM. CDR3 nucleotides: TGTGCCAGCAGTACTCCGGGACTAAGGGGGGACGAGCAGTACTTC. It is translated as CASSTPGLRGDEQYF. Full variable domain (rest looked up from reference TRBV28 and TRBJ2-7): DVKVTQSSRYLVKRTGEKVFLECVQDMDHENMFWYRQDPGLGLRLIYFSYDVKMKEKGDIPEGYSVSREKKERFSLILESASTNQTSMYLCASSTPGLRGDEQYFGPGTRLTVT.

The DNA of the CDR3 is TGTGCCAGCAGCCCTCCGGGACTCCAATCCGGGGGCTACACCTTC. It codes for CASSPPGLQSGGYTF. The chain employs TRBV7-2 and TRBJ1-2; maybe TRBD1 (5 bases). Germline V lookup: CDR1 SGHTA, CDR2 FQGNSA. The CDR3 extends over 15 amino acids. Trimming removed 5 bases at V and 8 bases at J, with 21 bases between.

This clone appeared a single time. This chain uses TRBV29-1 with TRBJ2-3; D may be TRBD1 (7 bases). The CDR3 spans 14 residues. Deletions cut 6 bases from V and 4 bases from J, with 17 bases between. The germline CDR1 and CDR2 sequences are SQVTM and ANQGSEA. The CDR3 nucleotides are TGCAGCGTCGTATATGACAGGGAGGCAGATACGCAGTATTTT. It translates to CSVVYDREADTQYF.

V gene TRBV4-3 combines with J gene TRBJ1-1, with D perhaps matching TRBD1 (6 bases). Trimming pared 1 base from V and 5 bases from J, leaving 20 bases between. The germline CDR1 and CDR2 sequences are LGHNA and YSLEER. The CDR3 is made up of 17 amino acids. The CDR3 loop reads CASSQGEGLQGVTEAFF. CDR3 nucleotides: TGCGCCAGCAGCCAAGGGGAGGGACTACAGGGAGTGACTGAAGCTTTCTTT.

The J gene is TRBJ1-1, the V gene TRBV21-1; the table's D call, TRBD1, has no DNA check behind it. TRBV21-1 is a pseudogene. The CDR3 length is 17 residues. The CDR3 loop is CASSRRQGKDENTEAFF. The CDR3 DNA sequence: TGTGCCAGCAGCCGACGACAGGGGAAGGATGAGAACACTGAAGCTTTCTTT.

The rearrangement uses TRBV5-1 and TRBJ2-5, with D hard to call. Germline V CDR1 and CDR2: SGHRS, YFSETQ. The CDR3 is 15 amino acids. The ends were cut back, 0 bases at V and 1 base at J, with 10 bases in the middle. As DNA, the CDR3 is TGCGCCAGCAGCTTGGGAGTACAGAGCCAAGAGACCCAGTACTTC. This sequence encodes CASSLGVQSQETQYF.

The J gene is TRBJ2-7, the V gene TRBV4-3; 11 nucleotides line up with TRBD1. The CDR3 runs to 15 residues. The ends lost 1 base at V and 6 bases at J; junction bases unmatched: 5. Per germline, CDR1 LGHNA and CDR2 YSLEER. DNA for the CDR3: TGCGCCAGCAGCCAAGGGAGGACAGGGGGCGCCGAGCAGTACTTC. Protein sequence: CASSQGRTGGAEQYF.

The gene calls are TRBV30 and TRBJ1-5; D unclear. The CDR3 extends over 13 amino acids. Germline-derived CDR1 and CDR2 are GTSNPN and SVGIG (reference sequence). Trimming pared 0 bases from V and 7 bases from J, leaving 10 bases between. The CDR3 here is CAWSVLEQQPQHF. CDR3 DNA: TGTGCCTGGAGTGTGCTAGAGCAACAGCCCCAGCATTTT.

The rearrangement links TRBV5-1 to TRBJ2-3; D might be TRBD1 (6 bases). CDR1 is SGHRS, CDR2 YFSETQ, per germline. The CDR3 totals 15 residues. The ends were cut back, 3 bases at V and 2 bases at J, with 13 bases in the middle. In nucleotides, the CDR3 is TGCGCCAGCAGCTCAGGGGTCGGCACCACAGATACGCAGTATTTT. The encoded protein is CASSSGVGTTDTQYF.

Here the CDR3 reads CASSQGPWTGGGYTF. The CDR3 coding sequence is TGCGCCAGCAGCCAGGGTCCTTGGACAGGGGGCGGCTACACCTTC. The chain combines TRBV4-3 with TRBJ1-2; TRBD1 agrees at 11 bases. V lost 3 bases, J lost 8 bases, and 8 bases stayed unmatched. Germline V CDR1 and CDR2: LGHNA, YSLEER. This CDR3 spans 15 amino acids.